The source of this T cell receptor (beta chain) is a study of shared clonotypes between healthy human individuals (dated by TCRdb to 2020 to 2022). Context from the whole study: A couple of women and a few men aged 18 to 49 years were included in the cohort. Between about 0.8 and 9 billion PBMCs per donor were obtained by leukapheresis. For each donor, CD4 naive and CD4 memory were each given three plates, CD8 naive was given two plates, and CD8 memory was given one plate. Different laboratories and diverse techniques were used to prepare libraries and sequence TCR repertoires, to increase sequencing depth and limit assay-specific biases. Blood TCR repertoires of five healthy adults were deeply sequenced to estimate repertoire size and the extent of clonotype sharing between individuals.

Broad study findings and their caveats: Around 5% of naive CD4, around 3.6% of naive CD8, 2% to 2.5% of memory CD4, and more than 0.35% of memory CD8 clonotypes were shared across a few donors. Rarefaction of sorted-subset datasets indicated incomplete sequencing despite the large sequencing depth. Compared with non-shared clonotypes, the clonotypes found in all four sorted-subset donors had higher generation probabilities. The genetic and exposure-history diversity represented was limited by the small number of donors. Sampling was restricted to blood, and TCR repertoires in tissues likely differ from the TCR repertoires found in blood. Naive subsets generally had larger estimated clonotype richness than memory subsets did. Pairwise subsampling led to the expectation that sequencing depth would affect the degree of clonotype sharing among donors.

With regard to this clone: Its antigen is currently not known. Base qualities are missing; no much larger clone stands one base away.

V is shortened by 4 bases, J by 4 bases, and the region joining them spans 16 bases. The CDR3 has 15 amino acids, counting the end cysteine and phenylalanine. Only the CDR3 region is kept as DNA, spanning 45 bases read in frame from base 1. From the germline V gene, CDR1 is MGHRA and CDR2 is YSYEKL. Using the deep immunoSEQ assay, TCR CDR3 regions were amplified from genomic DNA by multiplex PCR. Genomic DNA extracted from each cell subset was distributed evenly over all wells of several immunoSEQ 96-well plates, and each plate served as one replicate. For sorted subsets, around 200 ng genomic DNA, equal to about 30,000 T cell genomes, was loaded into each replicate PCR. Purified libraries were quantified with a Qubit 3.0 fluorometer, sized on a Bioanalyzer 2100, and re-quantified with the KAPA Library Quantification kit. Every immunoSEQ 96-well plate was sequenced on a dedicated single-read 150-cycle Illumina NextSeq 550 flow cell. The study's processing was this. Because only junctional sequences without quality scores were contained in the immunoSEQ output, filtering matching that applied to full-length reads could not be performed. To assign V/J genes and CDR3, sequences were annotated against IMGT germline references using PyIR, a Python wrapper for IgBLAST v1.9. Any read was removed if the V/J assignment was weak (E-value above 1e-6), the CDR3 was missing, or the read contained stop codons, out-of-frame junctions, or ambiguous translated residues. A V3J clonotype was defined by an identical inferred V gene, J gene, and CDR3 amino acid sequence. Percentage overlap between repertoires was calculated by dividing the number of shared unique clonotypes by the size of the smaller repertoire. Richness of each repertoire was evaluated using RTK rarefaction, the Chao1 estimator, and Recon v2.1 estimates of unobserved clonotypes. OLGA was used to compute generation probabilities for all TCRbeta clonotypes that the gDNA method yielded from a handful of donors. TCRdb took over this immuneACCESS table, retaining in-frame rearrangements with V and J assigned. Such tables are incomplete; in checked studies, under half of the missing clones stem from an unresolved V gene, and the remainder is unexplained. That table is the source of V, J and clone size, and D and trimming were worked out from the DNA. This sample comprises approximately 600,000 clones, roughly 95% of them detected only once. The ten largest clones capture 0.11% of the sample.

CD8 naive samples were obtained by positive selection for CCR7 among CD45RO-negative cells, yielding a CD45RA+CCR7+ population from which TemRA cells were excluded. The donors were healthy, HIV-negative adults with no recently reported acute infections or vaccinations. All donors were Caucasian adults living in Nashville, Tennessee, USA. After blood collection by leukapheresis, PBMCs were isolated using Ficoll-Histopaque density gradient centrifugation and then cryopreserved in the vapor phase of liquid nitrogen. Analytical flow cytometry was used to check the purity and quantity of each magnetically sorted T cell population. From each sorted fraction, genomic DNA was isolated and quantified by UV absorbance on a Nanodrop 2000c.

The clonotype was recovered from a woman in her twenties or thirties in good health. Sample: naive CD8+ T cells sorted from blood. In the paper's terms, the cell subset or site label means: CD45RA+CCR7+. Recombination joined TRBV4-1 with TRBJ1-2, and the D gene may be TRBD1, 6 bases matching. The DNA sequence is TGCGCCAGCAGCCTGGAACAGGGTGCAGGCTATGGCTACACCTTC. Its product reads: CASSLEQGAGYGYTF.